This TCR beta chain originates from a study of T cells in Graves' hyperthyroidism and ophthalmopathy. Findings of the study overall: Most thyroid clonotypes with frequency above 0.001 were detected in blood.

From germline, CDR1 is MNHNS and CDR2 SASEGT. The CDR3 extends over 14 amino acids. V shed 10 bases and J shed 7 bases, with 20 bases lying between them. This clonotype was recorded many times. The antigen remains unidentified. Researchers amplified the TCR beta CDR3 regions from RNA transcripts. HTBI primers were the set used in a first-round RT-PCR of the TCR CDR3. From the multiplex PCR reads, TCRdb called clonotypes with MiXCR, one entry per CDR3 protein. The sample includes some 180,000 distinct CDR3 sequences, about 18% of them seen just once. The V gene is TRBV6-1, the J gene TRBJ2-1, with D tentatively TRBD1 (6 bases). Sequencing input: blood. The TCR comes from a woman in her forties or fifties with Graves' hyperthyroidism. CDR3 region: CATKQDSLLNEQFF. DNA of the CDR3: TGTGCCACCAAACAGGACAGCCTTCTGAATGAGCAGTTCTTC.